The 2 T cell receptor beta chains given below trace back to one sample, sequenced in a study of blood T cell repertoires in COVID-19. The table came from immunoSEQ multiplex PCR; TCRdb's copy has only in-frame clones and leaves some out. The sample includes around 290,000 clones, around nine tenths of them seen just once. Sequences were obtained from PBMCs or T cells enriched from blood (not recorded which). The receptors were gathered from a woman in her sixties in a cohort exposed to, infected with or recovered from COVID-19 (not recorded which).

This clone was found a few times. The genes are TRBV2 and TRBJ1-5, with a weak D call TRBD1 (5 bases). V lost 6 bases and J lost 7, with 19 bases in between. The CDR3 contains 15 residues. Germline V gene sequence: CDR1 SNHLY, CDR2 FYNNEI. The CDR3 spells CASRDTGGPGQPQHF. The CDR3 DNA sequence: TGTGCCAGCAGGGACACCGGGGGTCCAGGACAGCCCCAGCATTTT.

This sequence joins TRBV6-6 and TRBJ2-1; 9 bases are a match to TRBD2. The CDR3 is 15 amino acids. Germline-derived CDR1 and CDR2 are MNHNY and SVGAGI (reference sequence). The V and J ends lost 6 bases and 3 bases, in that order; junction bases with no gene match: 6. The CDR3 here is CASRIAGAGYNEQFF. The CDR3 bases are TGTGCCAGCAGGATAGCGGGAGCTGGCTACAATGAGCAGTTCTTC.